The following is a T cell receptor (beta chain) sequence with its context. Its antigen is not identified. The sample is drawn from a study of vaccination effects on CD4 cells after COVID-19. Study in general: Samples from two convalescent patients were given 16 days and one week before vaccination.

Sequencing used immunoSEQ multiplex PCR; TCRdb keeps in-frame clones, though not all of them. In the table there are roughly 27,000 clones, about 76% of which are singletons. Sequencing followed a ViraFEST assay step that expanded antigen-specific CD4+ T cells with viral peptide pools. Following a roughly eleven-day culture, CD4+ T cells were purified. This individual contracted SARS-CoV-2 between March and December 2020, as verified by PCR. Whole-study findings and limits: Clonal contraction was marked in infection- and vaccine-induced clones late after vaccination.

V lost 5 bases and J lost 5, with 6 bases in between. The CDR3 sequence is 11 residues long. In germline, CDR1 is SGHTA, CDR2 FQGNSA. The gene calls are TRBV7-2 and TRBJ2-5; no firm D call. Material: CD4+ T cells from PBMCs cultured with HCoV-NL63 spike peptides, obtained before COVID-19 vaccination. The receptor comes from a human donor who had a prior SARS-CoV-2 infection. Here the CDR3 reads CASSVQETQYF. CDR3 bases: TGTGCCAGCAGCGTACAGGAGACCCAGTACTTC.